This T cell receptor (beta chain) was captured in a study of T cells in Graves' hyperthyroidism and ophthalmopathy. What was amplified from RNA transcripts were TCR beta CDR3 regions. The study used the HTBI primer set for a first-round RT-PCR of the TCR CDR3. TCRdb fed the multiplex PCR reads into MiXCR, producing one record per CDR3 protein. This table has fewer than 450,000 distinct CDR3 sequences, 17% appearing once. The trim removed 1 base at V and 6 bases at J, leaving 11 bases unmatched. Germline assignment: CDR1 MNHNS and CDR2 SASEGT. This CDR3 comprises 16 residues. Sequencing was performed on blood. The V call is TRBV6-1, the J call TRBJ2-7; 8 nucleotides line up with TRBD2. This sequence was found in a woman in her thirties with Graves' hyperthyroidism that later progressed to Graves' ophthalmopathy. The CDR3 coding sequence is TGTGCCAGCAGTGAAGGCAATAGCGGGGCCGCCTCCGAGCAGTACTTC. This translates into CASSEGNSGAASEQYF.